These 5 T cell receptor beta chains came from one sample sequenced in a study of T cells in Graves' hyperthyroidism and ophthalmopathy. Amplified TCR beta CDR3 regions derived from RNA transcripts. Primed by the HTBI set, a first-round RT-PCR was run on the TCR CDR3. MiXCR, applied by TCRdb to the multiplex PCR reads, yields one record per CDR3 protein. The data contain 490,000 or so distinct CDR3 sequences, 15% to 20% of them singletons. The specimen was blood. The receptors were gathered from a woman aged 25-40 years with Graves' ophthalmopathy.

This clonotype was counted many times. In DNA, the CDR3 is TGTGCCAGCAGCCACTTTACAGGATCGGATGAGCAGTTCTTC. Residues: CASSHFTGSDEQFF. This sequence joins TRBV14 and TRBJ2-1; possible D gene TRBD1, 5 bases. Trimming took 3 bases from V and 8 from J, leaving 14 bases between them. This CDR3 comprises 14 residues. Germline assignment: CDR1 SGHDN and CDR2 FVKESK.

This sequence joins TRBV16 and TRBJ2-5; perhaps TRBD2 as D (5 bases). CDR1 and CDR2 from the germline V gene are KGHSY and FQNENV. This CDR3 spans 13 amino acids. V shed 5 bases and J shed 0 bases, with 7 bases lying between them. The CDR3 protein is CASSTRHQETQYF. The CDR3 region has the DNA TGTGCCAGCAGCACTAGGCACCAAGAGACCCAGTACTTC.

This clonotype showed up many times. The chain has TRBV28 and TRBJ2-7; 7 positions agree with TRBD1. The CDR3 is made up of 13 amino acids. The V segment lost 5 bases and the J segment 4 bases; nucleotides outside the gene matches: 5. The germline V gene has CDR1 MDHEN and CDR2 SYDVKM. The CDR3 protein is CASSTGATYEQYF. CDR3 coding DNA: TGTGCCAGCAGTACAGGGGCGACTTACGAGCAGTACTTC.

This clonotype has ten or more counts. V gene TRBV2 combines with J gene TRBJ2-7; D might be TRBD1 (6 bases). This CDR3 spans 19 amino acids. The germline V gene encodes CDR1 SNHLY and CDR2 FYNNEI. V gave up 0 bases and J gave up 2 bases, with 23 bases separating them. The CDR3 sequence: CASSEAHLVVRDTTYEQYF. In nucleotides, the CDR3 is TGTGCCAGCAGTGAAGCTCACCTGGTGGTCCGGGACACAACCTACGAGCAGTACTTC.

The sample holds many counts of this clonotype. V gene TRBV5-6 combines with J gene TRBJ2-1; 15 bases agree with TRBD2. V lost 4 bases, J lost 7 bases, and 3 bases stayed unmatched. CDR1 SGHDT and CDR2 YYEEEE come from the germline V gene. The CDR3 is made up of 15 amino acids. In nucleotides, the CDR3 is TGTGCCAGCAGCCGGACTAGCGGGAGGGGGAATGAGCAGTTCTTC. As protein: CASSRTSGRGNEQFF.